This T cell receptor beta chain derives from a study of T cells in Graves' hyperthyroidism and ophthalmopathy. Amplification yielded TCR beta CDR3 regions, with RNA transcripts as the source. TCR CDR3 regions were first amplified by RT-PCR with HTBI primers. TCRdb re-derived calls from the multiplex PCR reads in MiXCR, one entry per CDR3 protein. Of about 570,000 distinct CDR3 sequences listed, 14% were seen once; the top ten hold 14%. Exclusion of patients followed from uncontrolled infection, other autoimmune disease, pregnancy or lactation. V lost 4 bases and J 1 base, leaving 10 bases between the germline ends. CDR3 length equals 15 residues. Germline loops: CDR1 SEHNR, CDR2 FQNEAQ (reference sequence).

This TCR was sampled from a woman between 40 and 55 years old with Graves' hyperthyroidism. Sequenced material: blood. The V and J genes are TRBV7-9 and TRBJ2-2; the D gene is possibly TRBD2 (5 bases). The CDR3 protein is CASSSGLVNTGELFF. The CDR3 DNA reads TGTGCCAGCAGCTCAGGACTGGTGAACACCGGGGAGCTGTTTTTT.